A selection of T cell receptor beta chains follows, all from one sample in a study of CD8 T cells in ankylosing spondylitis. MiXCR, run by TCRdb on the 5' RACE reads, gives a single entry per CDR3 protein. The sample shows about 36,000 distinct CDR3 sequences, 13% of them seen only once. The sequencing sample was made of synovial fluid, either unsorted or a sorted T cell fraction (not recorded which). These receptor sequences come from a male donor with ankylosing spondylitis. Each CDR3 is given without its conserved first and last residue. Fields, in order: V gene, J gene, CDR3 protein.

TRBV6-1	TRBJ2-1	ASSISFRGLAGYNEQF
TRBV29-1	TRBJ2-1	SVYTSGKSYEQF
TRBV7-2	TRBJ2-7	ASSPITAEQY
TRBV7-9	TRBJ2-3	ASSLNRGETDTQY
TRBV29-1	TRBJ2-1	SVPFRASYNEQF
TRBV27	TRBJ2-7	ASSLGTSGLYEQY
TRBV6-1	TRBJ1-5	ASLRNSNQPQH
TRBV4-3	TRBJ2-3	ASSQDFASGTDTQY
TRBV6-2/TRBV6-3	TRBJ1-2	ASSPRGTYGYT
TRBV4-1	TRBJ1-1	ASSGWGGTAEAF
TRBV14	TRBJ2-1	ASSQDPSGGLNEQF
TRBV7-6	TRBJ2-1	ASSLARDNEQF
TRBV7-9	TRBJ2-7	ASSFPLDRDEQY
TRBV12-3/TRBV12-4	TRBJ2-1	ASSRLAAYNEQF
TRBV6-2/TRBV6-3	TRBJ2-5	ASSSGDRAYETQY
TRBV21-1	TRBJ1-2	ASSKRGRPPYGYT
TRBV10-3	TRBJ2-3	AIRPSEDRGKDTQY
TRBV24-1	TRBJ2-1	ATSDLSLAGGRSSYNEQF
TRBV7-6	TRBJ1-1	ASSLALGAPAF
TRBV4-2	TRBJ2-7	ASSYKGLAGEQY
TRBV6-5	TRBJ2-5	ASSSLAGGPETQY
TRBV7-9	TRBJ2-1	ASSLGGSYYNEQF
TRBV7-2	TRBJ2-1	ASSLTGLFSYNEQF
TRBV6-1	TRBJ2-3	ASNSGDTDTQY
TRBV5-5	TRBJ2-1	ASSWGRANEQF
TRBV20-1	TRBJ1-1	SASLRLMNTEAF
TRBV5-1	TRBJ1-4	ASSLGEFAGLF
TRBV12-3/TRBV12-4	TRBJ2-2	ASITRNTGELF